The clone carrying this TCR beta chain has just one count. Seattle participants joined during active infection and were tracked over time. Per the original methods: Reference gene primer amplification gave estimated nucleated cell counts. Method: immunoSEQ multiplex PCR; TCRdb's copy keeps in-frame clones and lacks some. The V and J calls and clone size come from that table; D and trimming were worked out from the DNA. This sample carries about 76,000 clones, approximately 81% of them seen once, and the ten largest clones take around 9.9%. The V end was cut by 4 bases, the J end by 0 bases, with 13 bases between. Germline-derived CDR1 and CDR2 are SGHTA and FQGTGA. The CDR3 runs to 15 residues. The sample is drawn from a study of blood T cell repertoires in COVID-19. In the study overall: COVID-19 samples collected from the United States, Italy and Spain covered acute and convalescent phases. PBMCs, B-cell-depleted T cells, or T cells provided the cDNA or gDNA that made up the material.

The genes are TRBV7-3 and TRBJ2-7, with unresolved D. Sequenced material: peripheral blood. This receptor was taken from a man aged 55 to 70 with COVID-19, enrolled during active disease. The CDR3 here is CASSSPGDGSYEQYF. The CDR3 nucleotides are TGTGCCAGCAGCTCACCAGGCGACGGCTCCTACGAGCAGTACTTC.